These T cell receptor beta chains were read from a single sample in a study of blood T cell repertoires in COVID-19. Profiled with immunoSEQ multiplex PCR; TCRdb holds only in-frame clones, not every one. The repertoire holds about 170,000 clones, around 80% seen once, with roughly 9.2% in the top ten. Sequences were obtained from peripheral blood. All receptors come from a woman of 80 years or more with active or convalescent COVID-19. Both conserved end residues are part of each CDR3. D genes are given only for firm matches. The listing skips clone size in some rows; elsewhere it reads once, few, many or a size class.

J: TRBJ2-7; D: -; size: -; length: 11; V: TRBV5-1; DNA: TGCGCCAGCACGGACAGAGACGAGCAGTACTTC; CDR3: CASTDRDEQYF
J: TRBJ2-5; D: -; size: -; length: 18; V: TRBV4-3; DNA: TGCGCCAGCAGCCACGTGATATGGGGCCGGCCAGACCAAGAGACCCAGTACTTC; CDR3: CASSHVIWGRPDQETQYF
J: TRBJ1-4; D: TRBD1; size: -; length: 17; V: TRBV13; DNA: TGTGCCAGCAGCCCCCGGGACAGCGACGCAACTAATGAAAAACTGTTTTTT; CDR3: CASSPRDSDATNEKLFF
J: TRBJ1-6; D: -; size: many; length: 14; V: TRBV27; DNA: TGTGCCAGCAGTTTTGTACAGATTTATTCACCCCTCCACTTT; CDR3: CASSFVQIYSPLHF
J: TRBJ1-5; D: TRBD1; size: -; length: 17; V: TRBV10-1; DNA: TGCGCCAGCAGTGAGTACGGACAGGGATACGGCAATCAGCCCCAGCATTTT; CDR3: CASSEYGQGYGNQPQHF
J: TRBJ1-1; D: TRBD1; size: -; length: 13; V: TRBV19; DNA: TGTGCCAGTAGTGACGCAGGGGGCACTGAAGCTTTCTTT; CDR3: CASSDAGGTEAFF
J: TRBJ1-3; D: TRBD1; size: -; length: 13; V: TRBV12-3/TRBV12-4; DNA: TGTGCCAGCAGTCAGGACAGGGGGAACACCATATATTTT; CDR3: CASSQDRGNTIYF
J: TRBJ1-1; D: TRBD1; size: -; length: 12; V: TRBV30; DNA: TGTGCCTGGACAGGGGGTTGGACTGAAGCTTTCTTT; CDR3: CAWTGGWTEAFF
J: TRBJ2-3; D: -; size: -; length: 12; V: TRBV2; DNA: TGTGCCAGCAGTAGCAGCACAGATACGCAGTATTTT; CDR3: CASSSSTDTQYF
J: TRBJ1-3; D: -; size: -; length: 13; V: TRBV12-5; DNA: TGTGCTAGTGGGCCGGGTTCTGGAAACACCATATATTTT; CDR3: CASGPGSGNTIYF
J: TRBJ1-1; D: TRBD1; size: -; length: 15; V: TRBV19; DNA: TGTGCCAGTAGCGGACAGGGCAAAGGGAACACTGAAGCTTTCTTT; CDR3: CASSGQGKGNTEAFF
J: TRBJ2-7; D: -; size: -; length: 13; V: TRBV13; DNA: TGTGCCAGCAGCCCCACAGGGTCGTACGAGCAGTACTTC; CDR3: CASSPTGSYEQYF
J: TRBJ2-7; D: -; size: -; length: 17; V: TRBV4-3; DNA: TGCGCCAGCAGCCAAGATAGCCCAACGAAGGCTCCTTACGAGCAGTACTTC; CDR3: CASSQDSPTKAPYEQYF
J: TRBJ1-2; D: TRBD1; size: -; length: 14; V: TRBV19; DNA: TGTGCCAGTAAAGAGCAGGGGGCAGGCTATGGCTACACCTTC; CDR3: CASKEQGAGYGYTF
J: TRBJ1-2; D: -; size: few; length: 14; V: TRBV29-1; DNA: TGCAGCGTTGAAGACAGGGGCCCTAACTATGGCTACACCTTC; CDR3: CSVEDRGPNYGYTF
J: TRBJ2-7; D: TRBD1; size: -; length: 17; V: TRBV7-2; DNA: TGTGCCAGCAGCCCTTCCCATCCCACAGGGGGAATTGGCGAGCAGTACTTC; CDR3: CASSPSHPTGGIGEQYF
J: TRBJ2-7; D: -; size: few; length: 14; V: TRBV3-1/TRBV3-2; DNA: TGTGCCAGCAGTCGTTCACAGGGAACGTACGAGCAGTACTTC; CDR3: CASSRSQGTYEQYF
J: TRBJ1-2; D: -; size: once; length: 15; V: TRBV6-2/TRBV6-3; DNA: TGTGCCAGCAGTTCCGACAGTTGGGGATTCTATGGCTACACCTTC; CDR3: CASSSDSWGFYGYTF
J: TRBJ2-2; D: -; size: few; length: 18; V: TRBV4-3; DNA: TGCGCCAGCAGCCAAGTTCCTCAGGCTTACTCGAACACCGGGGAGCTGTTTTTT; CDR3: CASSQVPQAYSNTGELFF
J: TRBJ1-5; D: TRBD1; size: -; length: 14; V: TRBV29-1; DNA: TGCAGCGTTGAAGAAGGAACAGGGGGTCAGCCCCAGCATTTT; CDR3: CSVEEGTGGQPQHF
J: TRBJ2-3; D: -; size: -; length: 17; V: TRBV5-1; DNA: TGCGCCAGCAGCTTGGGTTCTCGGAAGACATACGCAGATACGCAGTATTTT; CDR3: CASSLGSRKTYADTQYF
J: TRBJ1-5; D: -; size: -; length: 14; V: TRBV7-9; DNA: TGTGCCAGCAGCCCCGGGACACACAATCAGCCCCAGCATTTT; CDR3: CASSPGTHNQPQHF
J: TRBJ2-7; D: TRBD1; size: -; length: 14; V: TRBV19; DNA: TGTGCCAGTAGGGGGACAGGAGACGGCGGAACGCAGTACTTC; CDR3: CASRGTGDGGTQYF
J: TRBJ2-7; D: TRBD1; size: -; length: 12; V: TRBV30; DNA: TGTGCCTGGACGACAGGGGCCTACGAGCAGTACTTC; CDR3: CAWTTGAYEQYF
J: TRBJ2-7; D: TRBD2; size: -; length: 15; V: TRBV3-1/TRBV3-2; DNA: TGTGCCAGCAGCCAAGATCAGCGGGGGGGCTACGAGCAGTACTTC; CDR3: CASSQDQRGGYEQYF
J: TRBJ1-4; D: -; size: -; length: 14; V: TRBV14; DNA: TGTGCCAGCAGCCAACAGTTAACTAATGAAAAACTGTTTTTT; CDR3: CASSQQLTNEKLFF
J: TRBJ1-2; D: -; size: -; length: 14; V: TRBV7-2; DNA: TGTGCCAGCAGCTTAGATCTGGTTAGCTATGGCTACACCTTC; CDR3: CASSLDLVSYGYTF
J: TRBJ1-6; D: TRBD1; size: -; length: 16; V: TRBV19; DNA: TGTGCCAGTAGTACTGGGCTGGGACAGGGGGGTTCACCCCTCCACTTT; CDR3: CASSTGLGQGGSPLHF
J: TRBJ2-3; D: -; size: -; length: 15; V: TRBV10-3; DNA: TGTGCCATCAGTTCGGGACTCGATTCAAGAGATACGCAGTATTTT; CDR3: CAISSGLDSRDTQYF
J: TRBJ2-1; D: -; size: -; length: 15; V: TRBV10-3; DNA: TGTGCCATCAGTGAGGGGAGTAGCGCAGGCAATGAGCAGTTCTTC; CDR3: CAISEGSSAGNEQFF
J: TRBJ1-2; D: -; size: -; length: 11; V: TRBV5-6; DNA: TGTGCCAGCAGCTGGGGCGGCGGCTACACCTTC; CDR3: CASSWGGGYTF
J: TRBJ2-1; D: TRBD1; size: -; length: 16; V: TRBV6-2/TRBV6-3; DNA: TGTGCCAGCAGCACAAGGACAGGGATGGTCTACAATGAGCAGTTCTTC; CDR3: CASSTRTGMVYNEQFF
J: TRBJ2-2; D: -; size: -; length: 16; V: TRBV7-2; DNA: TGTGCCAGCAGCATCCCTGGGGGCGCGAACACCGGGGAGCTGTTTTTT; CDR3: CASSIPGGANTGELFF
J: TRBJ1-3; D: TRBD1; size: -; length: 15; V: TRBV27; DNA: TGTGCCAGCAGTTTCACAGGGGTCACGGGAAACACCATATATTTT; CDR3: CASSFTGVTGNTIYF
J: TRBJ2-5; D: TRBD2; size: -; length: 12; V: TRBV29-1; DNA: TGCAGCGTTGATGCGGGGGTAGAGACCCAGTACTTC; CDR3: CSVDAGVETQYF
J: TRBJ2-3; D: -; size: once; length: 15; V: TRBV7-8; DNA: TGTGCCAGCAGCTTATATCGAGCGGACACAGATACGCAGTATTTT; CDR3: CASSLYRADTDTQYF
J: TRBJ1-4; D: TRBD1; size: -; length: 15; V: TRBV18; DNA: TGTGCCAGCTCACCTCGTTCCCCACAGGGGGAAAAACTGTTTTTT; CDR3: CASSPRSPQGEKLFF
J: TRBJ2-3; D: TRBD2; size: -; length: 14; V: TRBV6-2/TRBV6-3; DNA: TGTGCCAGCAGTTCTGGACTAGAGTCAGATACGCAGTATTTT; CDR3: CASSSGLESDTQYF
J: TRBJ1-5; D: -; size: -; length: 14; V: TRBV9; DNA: TGTGCCAGCAGTATATCGGGGGGGAGTCAGCCCCAGCATTTT; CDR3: CASSISGGSQPQHF
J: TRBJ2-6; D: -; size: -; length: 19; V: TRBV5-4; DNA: TGTGCCAGCAGCCCTGTTGGACAGAGGAGCACCTCTGGGGCCAACGTCCTGACTTTC; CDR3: CASSPVGQRSTSGANVLTF
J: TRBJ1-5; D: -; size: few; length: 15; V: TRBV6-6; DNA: TGTGCCAGCACCACGGGAGGGAATAGCAATCAGCCCCAGCATTTT; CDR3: CASTTGGNSNQPQHF
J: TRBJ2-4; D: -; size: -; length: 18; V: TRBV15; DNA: TGTGCCACCAGCAGAGGGGCGACTAATGTGATGGCCAAAAACATTCAGTACTTC; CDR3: CATSRGATNVMAKNIQYF
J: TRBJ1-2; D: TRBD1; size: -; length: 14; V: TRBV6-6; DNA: TGTGCCAGCAGATCGACAGGGTATAACTATGGCTACACCTTC; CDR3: CASRSTGYNYGYTF
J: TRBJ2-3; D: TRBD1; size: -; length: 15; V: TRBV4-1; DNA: TGCGCCAGCAGCGACAGGGGGGGCTCGACAGATACGCAGTATTTT; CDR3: CASSDRGGSTDTQYF
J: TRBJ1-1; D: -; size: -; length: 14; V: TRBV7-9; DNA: TGTGCCAGCAGCCCCGACGGAGGGAACACTGAAGCTTTCTTT; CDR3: CASSPDGGNTEAFF
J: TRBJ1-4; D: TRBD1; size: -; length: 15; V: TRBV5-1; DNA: TGCGCCAGCAGCTTGGAAGGACAGGGCCATGAAAAACTGTTTTTT; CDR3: CASSLEGQGHEKLFF
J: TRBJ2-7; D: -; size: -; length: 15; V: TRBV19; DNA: TGTGCCAGCAGAGGGGTGGGGACTGGGGGCTACGAGCAGTACTTC; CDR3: CASRGVGTGGYEQYF
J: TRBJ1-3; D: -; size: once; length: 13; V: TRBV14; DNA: TGTGCCAGCAGCCAGAGCATTGGAAACACCATATATTTT; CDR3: CASSQSIGNTIYF